This T cell receptor beta chain originates from a study of blood T cell repertoires in COVID-19. Study-wide background: COVID-19 samples collected from the United States, Italy and Spain covered acute and convalescent phases. PBMCs, B-cell-depleted T cells, or T cells were the source of the cDNA or gDNA that made up the material.

Per the germline V gene, CDR1 is SQVTM and CDR2 is ANQGSEA. The CDR3 is 18 residues long. J gave up 0 bases and V 4 bases, and 14 bases lay outside the gene matches. The cohort comprised adults aged about 18 to 100 years residing in some 24 US areas. How the authors handled the data: Quantification of nucleated cells was approximated via reference gene primer amplification. Only in-frame clones appear in the TCRdb table, and some are missing; sequencing was by immunoSEQ multiplex PCR. From that table come the V and J calls and clone size; the DNA was used to work out D and trimming. The table records fewer than 450,000 clones, roughly 87% of them present only once.

This TCR was recovered from a young woman who had recovered from COVID-19. The sample consisted of PBMCs or T cells enriched from blood (not recorded which). The rearrangement links TRBV29-1 to TRBJ1-5; TRBD1 aligns across 8 bases. CDR3 region: CSVGSGQALIYSNQPQHF. The CDR3 nucleotides read TGCAGCGTTGGCTCGGGACAGGCGTTAATCTATAGCAATCAGCCCCAGCATTTT.